This T cell receptor beta chain was profiled in a study of blood T cell repertoires in COVID-19. V lost 2 bases and J lost 5; bases outside the gene matches: 13. The length of the CDR3 is 18 residues. Germline CDR1 and CDR2: LGHDT and YNNKEL (reference sequence). Profiled with immunoSEQ multiplex PCR; TCRdb holds only in-frame clones, not every one. The table includes 200,000 to 250,000 clones, around four fifths detected once. This sequence joins TRBV3-1 (or the pseudogene TRBV3-2) and TRBJ2-2, with TRBD2 matching over 8 bases. Sequences were obtained from peripheral blood. This TCR came from an elderly woman with COVID-19, enrolled during active disease. Here the CDR3 reads CASSQSKGAGGGTGELFF. The CDR3 nucleotides are TGTGCCAGCAGCCAATCCAAAGGCGCGGGCGGGGGGACCGGGGAGCTGTTTTTT.